This TCR beta chain was identified during a study of T cell changes during pregnancy in multiple sclerosis. The V end was cut by 8 bases, the J end by 5 bases, with 12 bases between. The germline CDR1 and CDR2 sequences are MDHEN and SYDVKM. The CDR3 contains 12 residues. Produced via immunoSEQ multiplex PCR; TCRdb's table is partial and in-frame only. This table has just under 65,000 clones, roughly 87% appearing once. The sample consisted of peripheral blood, taken in the second trimester of pregnancy. This rearrangement joins TRBV28 to TRBJ2-5; D not certain. This receptor was identified in a female donor in good health, enrolled as a control in a pregnancy study. The CDR3 bases are TGTGCCAGCTCCAGAGGCGCGGAGACCCAGTACTTC. This encodes CASSRGAETQYF. The full variable domain, rest sourced from reference TRBV28 and TRBJ2-5, is DVKVTQSSRYLVKRTGEKVFLECVQDMDHENMFWYRQDPGLGLRLIYFSYDVKMKEKGDIPEGYSVSREKKERFSLILESASTNQTSMYLCASSRGAETQYFGPGTRLLVL.